This T cell receptor (beta chain) originates from a study of OX40 agonist ivuxolimab in advanced cancers. Overall study: A history of anti-PD-1, anti-PD-L1 or anti-CTLA-4 therapy was acceptable, and 40% to 45% had some.

Broader study findings: Compared with CD4+, CD8+ T cells on average had more expanded clones.

Measured with immunoSEQ multiplex PCR; TCRdb has only the in-frame clones, and not every one. There are approximately 82,000 clones in the sample; 86% occur only once, and approximately 6.5% lies in the top ten. Patients were ineligible given autoimmune disease history or systemic immunosuppression. Sampling times: baseline, cycle 4 day 1, cycle 7 day 1. A note on this clone: Its target is unknown.

This receptor was identified in an adult with an advanced solid tumor such as melanoma, head and neck, liver or kidney cancer. Source: CD4+ or CD8+ T cells sorted from blood, taken in a trial of the OX40 agonist ivuxolimab.

CDR3 in DNA: TGTGCCAGCAGGAAGGAAAGGGATGATCAGCCCCAGCATTTT. Residues: CASRKERDDQPQHF. The chain is built from TRBV2 and TRBJ1-5; no reliable D call. Looked up from germline, CDR1 is SNHLY and CDR2 is FYNNEI. The CDR3 has 14 residues. V lost 6 bases and J lost 5, with 14 bases in between.